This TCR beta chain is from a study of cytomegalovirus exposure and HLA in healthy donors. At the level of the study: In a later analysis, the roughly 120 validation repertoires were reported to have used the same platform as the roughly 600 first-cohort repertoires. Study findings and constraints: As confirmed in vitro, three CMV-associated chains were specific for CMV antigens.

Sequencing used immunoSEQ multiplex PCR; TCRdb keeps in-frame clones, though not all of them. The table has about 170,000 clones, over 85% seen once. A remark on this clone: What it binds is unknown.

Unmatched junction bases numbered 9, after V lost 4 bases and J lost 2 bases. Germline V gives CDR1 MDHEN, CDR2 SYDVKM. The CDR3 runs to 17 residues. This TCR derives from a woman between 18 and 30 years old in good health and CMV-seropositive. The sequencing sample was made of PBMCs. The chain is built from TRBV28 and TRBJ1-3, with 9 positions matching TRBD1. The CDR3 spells CASSYYTGTGPGNTIYF. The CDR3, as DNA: TGTGCCAGCAGTTACTACACCGGGACAGGGCCTGGAAACACCATATATTTT.